The source of this TCR beta chain is a study of post-analysis software for immune sequencing data. General study points: TRBV5-6, TRBV5-1 and TRBV20-1 were among four or five TRBV segments more frequent in patients than controls. Multiple sclerosis patients showed significantly lower normalized Chao1 diversity than controls did.

Germline V lookup: CDR1 SGHAT, CDR2 FQNNGV. The trim removed 1 base at V and 0 bases at J, leaving 3 bases unmatched. The CDR3 runs 17 residues. TCR beta cDNA libraries included unique molecular identifiers. Once 1 to 10 million T cells were used, hundreds of thousands of cDNA molecules resulted. TCRdb fed the PCR reads into MiXCR, producing one record per CDR3 protein. The table lists over 700,000 distinct CDR3 sequences, about 32% of them singletons. This clonotype was found many times. No antigen is known for it. The TCR comes from a girl aged 10-17 years with multiple sclerosis. This chain uses TRBV11-2 with TRBJ2-6; TRBD2 aligns across 7 bases. Sequencing was done on a sample of blood. For the CDR3, the DNA is TGTGCCAGCAGCTTAGCGCGGGGGAGCTCTGGGGCCAACGTCCTGACTTTC. It is translated as CASSLARGSSGANVLTF.